This T cell receptor (beta chain) comes out of a study of blood T cells in healthy people across ages. Study in general: Researchers report that template switching captured about one barcoded beta molecule per two T cells.

Each donor supplied roughly 9.1 milliliters of peripheral blood. Primers used in a second PCR of about 7 to 12 cycles were a sample-barcoded 5' primer and a J-beta primer mix. TCRdb reprocessed the 5' RACE reads via MiXCR and lists one record per CDR3 protein. Of fewer than 700,000 distinct CDR3 sequences in the sample, under 55% were seen once. This clonotype was observed a few times. The antigen is not known. This CDR3 is 15 amino acids long. Germline V gives CDR1 LGHDT, CDR2 YNNKEL (reference sequence). The ends lost 4 bases at V and 3 bases at J; junction bases unmatched: 6. General observations from the study: Not knowing donor CMV status may have confounded expanded clonotype changes. Diversity was higher, and naive CD4+ cells more numerous, in long-lived donors than in aged donors.

This receptor was identified in a man older than 75 in good health. The chain couples TRBV3-1 to TRBJ2-7, with 10 bases aligning to TRBD1. The specimen sequenced was blood. CDR3 in DNA: TGTGCCAGCAGCCCACCGGGACAGGGGTTCTACGAGCAGTACTTC. Translated: CASSPPGQGFYEQYF.